The source of this TCR delta chain is a study of gamma-delta chains in newborns, infants, children. Study-wide context: Polyclonal expansion of innate γδ T cells after birth follows microbial exposure.

This clone was detected only once. One end of the junction varies from germline; a read error may be responsible. Within the sample, other DNA sequences also encode this same CDR3. CDR1 is TSWWSYY and CDR2 is QGS in the germline V gene. CDR3 length: 18 amino acids. TCRdb re-called the reads using CATT. The sample has about 4,200 delta-chain clones; about 39% are singletons. The V gene is TRDV1, the J gene TRDJ1; TRDD3 might be the D (5 bases). This TCR was recovered from a child who received the measles vaccine. Specimen: blood. CDR3 amino acids: CALGELSAGSQDTDKLIF. The CDR3 DNA sequence: TGCGCTCTTGGGGAACTCAGTGCGGGATCCCAGGACACCGATAAACTCATCTTT.